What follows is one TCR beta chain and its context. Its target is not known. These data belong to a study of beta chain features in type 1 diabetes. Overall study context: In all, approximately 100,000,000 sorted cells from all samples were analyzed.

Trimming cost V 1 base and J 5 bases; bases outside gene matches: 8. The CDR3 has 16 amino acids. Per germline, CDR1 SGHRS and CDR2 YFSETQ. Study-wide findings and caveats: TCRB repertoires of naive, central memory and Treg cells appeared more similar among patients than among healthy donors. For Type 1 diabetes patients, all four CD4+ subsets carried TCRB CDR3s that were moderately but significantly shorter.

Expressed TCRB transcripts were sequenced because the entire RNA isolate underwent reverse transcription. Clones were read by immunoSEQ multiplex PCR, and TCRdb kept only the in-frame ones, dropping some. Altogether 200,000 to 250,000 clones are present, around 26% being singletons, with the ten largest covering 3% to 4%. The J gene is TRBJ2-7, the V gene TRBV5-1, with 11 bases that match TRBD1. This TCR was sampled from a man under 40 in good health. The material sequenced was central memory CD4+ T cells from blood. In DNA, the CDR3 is TGCGCCAGCAGCTTGTGGCCCCCGGGACAGGGGGACGAGCAGTACTTC. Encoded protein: CASSLWPPGQGDEQYF.